Listed here are 22 T cell receptor beta chains from one sample, sequenced in a study of post-analysis software for immune sequencing data (dated by TCRdb to between 2014 and 2017). Results the study describes overall, beyond this receptor: Significantly higher frequencies in patients than in controls were found for several TRBV segments, including TRBV5-6, TRBV5-1 and TRBV20-1.

Library method: PCR. Sequencing was performed on an Illumina HiSeq 2500. Unique molecular identifiers were incorporated into TCR beta cDNA libraries to reduce PCR and sequencing biases. TCRdb trimmed public reads at Q25 via fastp, called clones via MiXCR and kept in-frame beta chains. When rows share a CDR3 protein, they turn into one entry using the most common DNA and genes. The sample includes 400,000 to 500,000 distinct CDR3 sequences, with approximately 39% observed a single time. 7.6% of the sample is held by the ten biggest clonotypes. These TCRs are of unknown antigen specificity. Material: blood. These receptors were collected from a girl aged 2-10 years with multiple sclerosis.

This chain uses TRBV6-6 with TRBJ1-5, with 8 bases matching TRBD1. Trimming removed 6 bases from V and 2 bases from J; junction bases left unmatched: 9. CDR3 size: 16 residues. CDR1 is MNHNY, CDR2 SVGAGI, per germline (reference sequence). CDR3 nucleotide sequence: TGTGCCAGCAGCGTTGACAGGGGTGGCGGCAATCAGCCCCAGCATTTT. This sequence encodes CASSVDRGGGNQPQHF.

The V call is TRBV28, the J call TRBJ1-6, with D tentatively TRBD1 (5 bases). Germline values: CDR1 MDHEN, CDR2 SYDVKM. V lost 4 bases and J 8 bases, leaving 21 bases between the germline ends. The CDR3 contains 17 residues. CDR3 sequence: CASSSPSGAGLYSPLHF. The CDR3 bases are TGTGCCAGCAGTTCTCCCAGCGGGGCAGGGTTGTATTCACCCCTCCACTTT.

The chain carries TRBV4-1 and TRBJ1-2; 10 bases fit TRBD1. Germline CDR1 and CDR2: MGHRA and YSYEKL. V dropped 5 bases and J dropped 3; count of bases not matched to a gene: 6. The CDR3 contains 15 residues. This chain's CDR3 is CASSSPGQGYYGYTF. Written as DNA, the CDR3 is TGCGCCAGCAGCTCGCCGGGACAGGGGTACTATGGCTACACCTTC.

This clonotype was observed at least ten times. The CDR3 DNA follows: TGCGCCAGCAGCCACCCTCCTCCCCAGGCAGATACGCAGTATTTT. Residues: CASSHPPPQADTQYF. The rearrangement joins TRBV5-1 to TRBJ2-3, with no clear D. Per the germline V gene, CDR1 is SGHRS and CDR2 is YFSETQ. The CDR3 spans 15 residues. The V end was cut by 4 bases, the J end by 4 bases, with 16 bases between.

This clonotype was seen a few times. The chain is built from TRBV7-8 and TRBJ1-4, with unresolved D. In germline, CDR1 is SGHVS, CDR2 FQNEAQ. Trimming pared 4 bases from V and 6 bases from J, leaving 9 bases between. This CDR3 spans 13 amino acids. The CDR3 protein is CASSSVVDEKLFF. The CDR3 DNA is TGTGCCAGCAGCTCTGTTGTAGATGAAAAACTGTTTTTT.

This chain connects TRBV2 to TRBJ1-4; D might be TRBD1 (6 bases). There are 14 residues in the CDR3. CDR1 is SNHLY and CDR2 is FYNNEI in the germline V gene. V lost 8 bases, J lost 6 bases, and 16 bases lay in between. The CDR3 region has the DNA TGTGCCAGCCTCAGGGGACTTAAGGATGAAAAACTGTTTTTT. This translates into CASLRGLKDEKLFF.

The CDR3 coding sequence is TGTGCCAGCAGTCCCCATCGGGACGCCTCCTACGAGCAGTACTTC. Protein: CASSPHRDASYEQYF. J is TRBJ2-7 and V is TRBV12-3 or TRBV12-4; either TRBD1 or TRBD2 may supply D (5 bases each). CDR3 length: 15 amino acids. V lost 5 bases to trimming and J lost 0 bases, with 14 bases between them.

This chain links TRBV10-3 with TRBJ1-5, with a weak D call TRBD1 (5 bases). The CDR3 is made up of 15 amino acids. The V gene's germline CDR1 is ENHRY and CDR2 SYGVKD. V lost 3 bases, J lost 5 bases, and 14 bases lay in between. The CDR3 region has the DNA TGTGCCATCAGTGACGGGCAGGGTATTGATCAGCCCCAGCATTTT. Translated: CAISDGQGIDQPQHF.

This clonotype was counted between two and nine times. V and J are TRBV12-3 or TRBV12-4 and TRBJ2-1, with 12 bases lining up with TRBD1. The CDR3 spans 16 residues. V dropped 6 bases and J dropped 2; count of bases not matched to a gene: 5. The CDR3, as DNA: TGTGCCAGCAGCCAGGGACAGGGGGCGGCCTACAATGAGCAGTTCTTC. It is translated as CASSQGQGAAYNEQFF.

This clonotype came up a few times. The chain links TRBV20-1 to TRBJ2-1; 8 bases are a match to TRBD2. Per germline, CDR1 DFQATT and CDR2 SNEGSKA (reference sequence). The CDR3 runs to 16 residues. V was clipped by 3 bases and J by 0 bases; unmatched bases: 7. Written as DNA, the CDR3 is TGCAGTGCTAGTGAACTCACTAGCGGCTCCTACAATGAGCAGTTCTTC. Translating gives CSASELTSGSYNEQFF.

J is TRBJ2-7 and V is TRBV20-1; a weak D match, TRBD2 (5 bases). Trimming stripped 6 bases from V and 3 bases from J, with 21 bases between. This CDR3 is 15 amino acids long. Germline V gene lookup returns CDR1 DFQATT and CDR2 SNEGSKA (reference sequence). The CDR3 loop reads CSATEGTLSNYEQYF. The CDR3 DNA reads as TGCAGTGCAACCGAGGGAACACTTAGCAACTACGAGCAGTACTTC.

Only a few counts were recorded for this clonotype. The J gene is TRBJ2-4, the V gene TRBV20-1, with D perhaps matching TRBD1 or TRBD2 (6 bases each). Per germline, CDR1 DFQATT and CDR2 SNEGSKA (reference sequence). The CDR3 spans 16 residues. V was trimmed by 3 bases and J by 5 bases, leaving 20 bases between them. The CDR3 reads CSARAGGARWENIQYF. CDR3 coding DNA: TGCAGTGCTAGGGCCGGGGGCGCACGATGGGAAAACATTCAGTACTTC.

This clonotype was detected only a few times. The V and J genes are TRBV7-9 and TRBJ2-1; D gene uncertain. The germline V gene encodes CDR1 SEHNR and CDR2 FQNEAQ (reference sequence). With 5 bases removed from V and 2 bases from J, the gap between germline ends came to 10 bases. This CDR3 spans 14 amino acids. Here the CDR3 DNA reads TGTGCCAGCAGCCCGCCGGGCGCCTACAATGAGCAGTTCTTC. Amino acids: CASSPPGAYNEQFF.

The chain employs TRBV27 and TRBJ1-4; D call uncertain. The V and J ends lost 5 bases and 7 bases respectively, with 14 bases between them. Germline lookup yields CDR1 MNHEY and CDR2 SMNVEV (reference sequence). This CDR3 region has 14 residues. In DNA form, the CDR3 reads TGTGCCAGCAGTCCGGTCCCGCCGGTTGAAAAACTGTTTTTT. Translation: CASSPVPPVEKLFF.

The chain couples TRBV20-1 to TRBJ1-2, with a possible D match to TRBD1 (5 bases). The V end was cut by 6 bases, the J end by 5 bases, with 19 bases between. In germline, CDR1 is DFQATT, CDR2 SNEGSKA (reference sequence). This CDR3 has 14 amino acids. The CDR3 region has the DNA TGCAGTGCCCCGACGGGGGTCACGTTGTATGGCTACACCTTC. It specifies CSAPTGVTLYGYTF.

J is TRBJ2-7 and V is TRBV20-1; 7 bases are a match to TRBD2. The CDR3 has 15 residues. Germline CDR1 reads DFQATT; CDR2 reads SNEGSKA (reference sequence). V shed 1 base and J 0 bases; nucleotides not matched to a gene: 6. The CDR3 protein is CSARALSGASYEQYF. DNA of the CDR3: TGCAGTGCTAGAGCCCTAAGCGGGGCCTCCTACGAGCAGTACTTC.

A few counts support this clonotype. The rearrangement uses TRBV9 and TRBJ2-5, with TRBD1 identical over 7 bases. The CDR3 has 14 residues. In germline, CDR1 is SGDLS, CDR2 YYNGEE. V shed 3 bases, J shed 1 base, and the junction held 3 bases outside the gene matches. CDR3 in amino acids: CASSGRDSQETQYF. CDR3 bases: TGTGCCAGCAGCGGTCGGGACAGCCAAGAGACCCAGTACTTC.

This chain uses TRBV28 with TRBJ1-1, with D uncertain. The CDR3 has 12 residues. V was pared by 6 bases and J by 10 bases, with 15 bases between. Germline V gene lookup returns CDR1 MDHEN and CDR2 SYDVKM. This CDR3 is CASSSPARGAFF. In DNA, the CDR3 is TGTGCCAGCAGCTCGCCGGCTCGGGGAGCTTTCTTT.

The chain combines TRBV15 with TRBJ1-1; 9 nucleotides align to TRBD1. The CDR3 loop spans 16 amino acids. Germline assignment: CDR1 LNHNV and CDR2 YYDKDF (reference sequence). V shed 1 base and J 4 bases; nucleotides not matched to a gene: 7. The CDR3 is CATSRAGQGRGTEAFF. The DNA of the CDR3 is TGTGCCACCAGCAGAGCTGGACAGGGGAGAGGCACTGAAGCTTTCTTT.

This clonotype was observed once. The rearrangement uses TRBV29-1 and TRBJ2-1, with D possibly being TRBD1 (5 bases). CDR1 and CDR2 from the germline V gene are SQVTM and ANQGSEA. The length of the CDR3 is 12 residues. V was trimmed by 7 bases and J by 2 bases, leaving 9 bases between them. The CDR3 nucleotides read TGCAGCGAGGGGAAGGCCTACAATGAGCAGTTCTTC. Protein product: CSEGKAYNEQFF.

The chain has TRBV5-1 and TRBJ1-3; no clear D. Trimming took 3 bases from V and 0 from J, leaving 13 bases between them. Germline V gives CDR1 SGHRS, CDR2 YFSETQ. The CDR3 has 16 residues. CDR3 amino acids: CASSSNSGYSGNTIYF. CDR3 DNA sequence: TGCGCCAGCAGCTCGAACTCGGGGTACTCTGGAAACACCATATATTTT.

The chain links TRBV28 to TRBJ2-3; maybe TRBD1 (6 bases). Germline CDR1 reads MDHEN; CDR2 reads SYDVKM. V dropped 1 base and J dropped 6 bases, with 17 bases sitting between them. The CDR3 is made up of 16 amino acids. The CDR3 DNA follows: TGTGCCAGCAGTTTATTACGTGGCGCAGGGGAGGATACGCAGTATTTT. It translates to CASSLLRGAGEDTQYF.